Sequencing of this TCR beta chain was carried out in a study of tumor and adjacent non-tumor tissue in lung cancer. The germline V and J ends were trimmed by 0 bases and 12 bases, with 12 bases remaining between them. The CDR3 loop spans 12 amino acids. In germline, CDR1 is SQVTM, CDR2 ANQGSEA. Study results and limitations: Significantly higher TCR diversity was found in tumor than normal lung. Tumor TCR diversity, when higher, was linked to shorter survival.

RNA was extracted from bulk tissue without any cell sorting. The normal lung tissue was taken more than 3 cm from the tumor edge. TCRbeta libraries were built with three rounds of nested PCR, modified from ARM-PCR. TCRdb re-called the multiplex PCR reads with MiXCR, one entry per CDR3 protein. The sample carries some 95,000 distinct CDR3 sequences, 80% recorded once. As to this clonotype: Its matching antigen is unknown.

This receptor was taken from a man aged 55 to 69 with small cell lung cancer. V is TRBV29-1 and J is TRBJ2-1; a possible D gene is TRBD2 (6 bases). Sequencing was carried out using distant non-tumor lung tissue. CDR3 region: CSVEDTGDGQFF. The CDR3, as DNA: TGCAGCGTTGAAGACACGGGAGACGGGCAGTTCTTC.